The T cell receptor beta chain described here comes from a study of blood T cell repertoires in COVID-19. Study-level information: The analysed material was cDNA or gDNA that came from T cells, B-cell-depleted T cells, or PBMCs.

The CDR3 runs 17 residues. J lost 2 bases, V lost 0 bases, and 9 bases had no gene match. Germline V gives CDR1 SGDLS, CDR2 YYNGEE. Sequencing was performed with immunoSEQ multiplex PCR; in TCRdb, only in-frame clones are kept and a portion is missing. The table records over 45,000 clones, approximately 84% of them present only once. The TCR was taken from a man in his 70s with active COVID-19. The rearrangement uses TRBV9 and TRBJ2-5; 8 bases match TRBD2. The sequencing input was peripheral blood. The CDR3 protein is CASSVDPAGVGQETQYF. The CDR3 region has the DNA TGTGCCAGCAGCGTAGACCCAGCGGGAGTGGGGCAAGAGACCCAGTACTTC.